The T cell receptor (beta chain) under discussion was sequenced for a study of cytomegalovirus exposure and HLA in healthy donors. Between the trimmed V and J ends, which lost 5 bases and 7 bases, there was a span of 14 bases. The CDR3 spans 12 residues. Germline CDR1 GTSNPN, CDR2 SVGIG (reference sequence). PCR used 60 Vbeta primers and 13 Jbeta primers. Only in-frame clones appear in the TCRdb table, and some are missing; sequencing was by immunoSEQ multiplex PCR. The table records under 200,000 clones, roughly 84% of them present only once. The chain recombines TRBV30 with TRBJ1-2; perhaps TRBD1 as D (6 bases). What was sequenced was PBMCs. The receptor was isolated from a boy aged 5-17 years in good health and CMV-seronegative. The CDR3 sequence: CAWGYRAAGYTF. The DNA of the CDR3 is TGTGCCTGGGGATACAGGGCGGCTGGCTACACCTTC.